Listed here is a single T cell receptor beta chain. What it recognizes is unknown. The sample originates from a study of a mutant IDH1 vaccine in newly diagnosed glioma. The assay was immunoSEQ multiplex PCR, and TCRdb's table has in-frame clones only and misses some. The sample yields about 94,000 clones, roughly 90% seen once. The CDR3 runs 15 residues. V shed 3 bases, J shed 7 bases, and the junction held 5 bases outside the gene matches. The V gene's germline CDR1 is LNHNV and CDR2 YYDKDF (reference sequence). Time point meaning: week 47, end of study. Each vaccine dose was 300 ug of mutant IDH1 20-mer peptide, with topical imiquimod.

The sequence derives from a woman between 50 and 59 years old with glioma. The sequenced sample was PBMCs, obtained from a glioma patient whose treatment included an IDH1 peptide vaccine. The rearrangement links TRBV15 to TRBJ2-1, with 11 bases lining up with TRBD2. In DNA form, the CDR3 reads TGTGCCACCAGCAGGGGACTAGCGGCCCTTAATGAGCAGTTCTTC. This sequence encodes CATSRGLAALNEQFF.